The subject of this entry is one T cell receptor beta chain. Antigen: not known. This sample is drawn from a study of T cell repertoires in cytomegalovirus infection. V was trimmed by 6 bases and J by 2 bases, leaving 12 bases between them. The CDR3 is 14 amino acids. Germline loops: CDR1 MNHEY, CDR2 SVGAGI. Each CDR3 protein is one row after TCRdb ran MiXCR on the reads. The repertoire consists of under 350,000 distinct CDR3 sequences, with roughly a fifth occurring once and the leading ten covering roughly a fifth. The source is a human donor in good health (CMV status not recorded). Some clones in this sample may be carry-over from other donors' samples. Source: cultured PBMCs, taken from culture after CMV antigen stimulation. The chain carries TRBV6-5 and TRBJ2-3, with D possibly TRBD2 on 7 matching bases. CDR3 protein: CASRKGGLTDTQYF. DNA for the CDR3: TGTGCCAGCAGAAAGGGGGGGCTCACAGATACGCAGTATTTT.